These 32 T cell receptor beta chains came from one sample sequenced in a study of shared clonotypes between healthy human individuals. TCRdb's copy holds only in-frame clones and misses some; the assay was immunoSEQ multiplex PCR. The sample contains 800,000 or so clones, roughly 96% of which appear only once. Selected positively for CCR7 and CD45RO-negative, naive CD8 cells excluded terminally differentiated effector memory CD45RA+ cells. The sample taken for sequencing was naive CD8+ T cells sorted from blood. The receptor set was obtained from a man under 40 in good health.

J is TRBJ2-7 and V is TRBV27; D call uncertain. The germline V gene encodes CDR1 MNHEY and CDR2 SMNVEV (reference sequence). This CDR3 comprises 15 residues. V was trimmed by 7 bases and J by 3 bases, leaving 19 bases between them. The CDR3 DNA follows: TGTGCCAGCACCCAGAAGAGGAGAGAGGTCTACGAGCAGTACTTC. Protein sequence: CASTQKRREVYEQYF.

J is TRBJ1-5 and V is TRBV27; TRBD1 aligns across 11 bases. The CDR3 sequence is 19 residues long. The V gene's germline CDR1 is MNHEY and CDR2 SMNVEV (reference sequence). V gave up 8 bases and J gave up 2 bases; unmatched junction bases: 17. CDR3: CASDKAGTGGLAGNQPQHF. DNA for the CDR3: TGTGCCAGCGATAAAGCCGGGACAGGGGGACTTGCGGGCAATCAGCCCCAGCATTTT.

The CDR3 DNA sequence: TGTGCCAGCAGTATAAGTCAGGGGTACGAGCAGTTCTTC. It encodes CASSISQGYEQFF. This sequence joins TRBV6-1 and TRBJ2-1; tentatively, D is TRBD1 (6 bases). V was trimmed by 5 bases and J by 10 bases, leaving 15 bases between them. The CDR3 consists of 13 residues. Germline V gene lookup returns CDR1 MNHNS and CDR2 SASEGT.

A single count supports this clone. The gene calls are TRBV14 and TRBJ2-7, with 7 bases lining up with TRBD1. This CDR3 spans 16 amino acids. CDR1 and CDR2 from the germline V gene are SGHDN and FVKESK. The trim removed 2 bases at V and 0 bases at J, leaving 7 bases unmatched. The CDR3 nucleotides are TGTGCCAGCAGCCAACGTGGACAGGTCCCCTCCTACGAGCAGTACTTC. Translating gives CASSQRGQVPSYEQYF.

The CDR3 reads CASSLFGGTRNQPQHF. The CDR3 DNA reads as TGTGCCAGCAGTTTATTTGGTGGGACGAGAAATCAGCCCCAGCATTTT. V usage is TRBV27 and J usage is TRBJ1-5; TRBD1 might be the D (5 bases). V lost 1 base to trimming and J lost 4 bases, with 14 bases between them. CDR1 is MNHEY and CDR2 is SMNVEV in the germline V gene (reference sequence). The CDR3 runs 16 residues.

The chain couples TRBV5-1 to TRBJ2-1; TRBD2 matches 10 bases. Looked up from germline, CDR1 is SGHRS and CDR2 is YFSETQ. CDR3 length: 17 residues. V lost 3 bases and J lost 6; bases outside the gene matches: 12. Here the CDR3 reads CASSSTPELAGVNEQFF. The CDR3 coding sequence is TGCGCCAGCAGCTCTACTCCCGAGCTAGCGGGAGTCAATGAGCAGTTCTTC.

The CDR3 DNA reads as TGTGCCAGCAGCGGCCGGGACAGCGTCTCCTACAATGAGCAGTTCTTC. Translated: CASSGRDSVSYNEQFF. The J gene is TRBJ2-1, the V gene TRBV9; 7 bases fit TRBD1. The germline CDR1 and CDR2 sequences are SGDLS and YYNGEE. After removal of 3 bases from V and 0 bases from J, the junction contained 6 bases not matched to a gene. This CDR3 region has 16 residues.

This rearrangement joins TRBV11-2 to TRBJ2-1; D gene unclear. V gave up 2 bases and J gave up 3 bases, with 11 bases separating them. Germline assignment: CDR1 SGHAT and CDR2 FQNNGV. This CDR3 has 15 residues. The CDR3 spells CASSLFQPDYNEQFF. CDR3 DNA sequence: TGTGCCAGCAGCTTATTTCAGCCAGACTACAATGAGCAGTTCTTC.

J is TRBJ2-2 and V is TRBV21-1; TRBD1 is taken as the D call from the table, unchecked against the DNA. TRBV21-1 is marked as a pseudogene. This CDR3 is built from 13 residues. CDR3 bases: TGTGCCGTAAGGACAGCGAACACCGGGGAGCTGTTTTTT. Translating gives CAVRTANTGELFF.

The rearrangement joins TRBV6-1 to TRBJ2-5, with TRBD1 as a possible D gene (6 bases). The CDR3 has 15 amino acids. Trimming took off 0 bases at V and 6 bases at J, with 14 bases between the two ends. Germline lookup yields CDR1 MNHNS and CDR2 SASEGT. This chain's CDR3 is CASSEAHPGVKTQYF. Here the CDR3 DNA reads TGTGCCAGCAGTGAAGCGCATCCAGGGGTAAAGACCCAGTACTTC.

This clone was detected once. The chain carries TRBV6-5 and TRBJ2-5; 11 bases align to TRBD2. Germline-derived CDR1 and CDR2 are MNHEY and SVGAGI. Trimming cost V 7 bases and J 5 bases; bases outside gene matches: 9. The CDR3 has 15 residues. In nucleotides, the CDR3 is TGTGCCAGCAAACAGGTAGCGGGAGGGCTGGAGACCCAGTACTTC. It encodes CASKQVAGGLETQYF.

This chain uses TRBV18 with TRBJ2-7; no clear D gene. Germline CDR1 and CDR2: KGHSH and LQKENI. The CDR3 is made up of 14 amino acids. The V and J ends lost 6 bases and 2 bases respectively, with 14 bases between them. The CDR3 region is CASSSSSGTYEQYF. CDR3 DNA sequence: TGTGCCAGCTCCTCTTCTTCAGGAACCTACGAGCAGTACTTC. The variable domain in full, completed from reference TRBV18 and TRBJ2-7, reads NAGVMQNPRHLVRRRGQEARLRCSPMKGHSHVYWYRQLPEEGLKFMVYLQKENIIDESGMPKERFSAEFPKEGPSILRIQQVVRGDSAAYFCASSSSSGTYEQYFGPGTRLTVT.

CDR3 loop: CATWTSGRRRPEGEQYF. As DNA, the CDR3 is TGTGCCACCTGGACTAGCGGGAGAAGAAGACCCGAGGGGGAGCAGTACTTC. V and J are TRBV5-7 and TRBJ2-7; 13 bases agree with TRBD2. TRBV5-7 is marked as an open reading frame, function uncertain. V shed 9 bases and J 7 bases; nucleotides not matched to a gene: 19. There are 17 residues in the CDR3.

The chain employs TRBV27 and TRBJ1-2, with D tentatively TRBD1 (5 bases). The germline gives CDR1 MNHEY, CDR2 SMNVEV (reference sequence). The CDR3 covers 17 residues. V was trimmed by 4 bases and J by 4 bases, leaving 22 bases between them. The CDR3 nucleotides are TGTGCCAGCAGTTACGGTTTCGGGCCGCGGCAGGGCTATGGCTACACCTTC. Translating it yields CASSYGFGPRQGYGYTF.

The chain links TRBV4-3 to TRBJ2-7; a possible D gene is TRBD1 (6 bases). This CDR3 is built from 17 residues. V was pared by 0 bases and J by 2 bases, with 17 bases between. Germline CDR1 reads LGHNA; CDR2 reads YSLEER. The CDR3 sequence is CASSQEARTATPYEQYF. The CDR3 DNA follows: TGCGCCAGCAGCCAAGAGGCACGGACAGCCACCCCCTACGAGCAGTACTTC.

The chain is built from TRBV6-1 and TRBJ1-5; the D gene is possibly TRBD1 (5 bases). This CDR3 spans 17 amino acids. The germline V gene has CDR1 MNHNS and CDR2 SASEGT. V dropped 4 bases and J dropped 5 bases, with 21 bases sitting between them. Here the CDR3 DNA reads TGTGCCAGCAGTGTACACGGCGGCTTGGGGACTTATCAGCCCCAGCATTTT. Translation: CASSVHGGLGTYQPQHF.

The chain recombines TRBV9 with TRBJ2-7; D is perhaps TRBD1 (6 bases). Germline loops: CDR1 SGDLS, CDR2 YYNGEE. V was cut by 4 bases and J by 7 bases, with 18 bases left in between. The CDR3 sequence is 14 residues long. The CDR3 sequence: CASSLTGHDGEQYF. Here the CDR3 DNA reads TGTGCCAGCAGCTTAACGGGACACGACGGGGAGCAGTACTTC.

This clone appeared a single time. The chain recombines TRBV27 with TRBJ2-7; D might be TRBD1 (6 bases). Germline V gene data show CDR1 as MNHEY and CDR2 as SMNVEV (reference sequence). The CDR3 covers 16 residues. Trimming removed 5 bases from V and 5 bases from J, with 22 bases in between. The CDR3 coding sequence is TGTGCCAGCAGTAACGCAGGGGTTCGCAGTATCCACGAGCAGTACTTC. Its protein is CASSNAGVRSIHEQYF.

The chain carries TRBV7-9 and TRBJ2-2; D is undetermined. V dropped 2 bases and J dropped 3 bases, with 4 bases sitting between them. CDR1 SEHNR and CDR2 FQNEAQ come from the germline V gene (reference sequence). The CDR3 is 13 amino acids. CDR3 bases: TGTGCCAGCAGCTTACTGGACACCGGGGAGCTGTTTTTT. It yields the protein CASSLLDTGELFF.

The table lists this clone with a count of one. This chain uses TRBV15 with TRBJ1-3, with 7 bases that match TRBD1. V lost 3 bases and J lost 2; bases outside the gene matches: 1. Germline V lookup: CDR1 LNHNV, CDR2 YYDKDF (reference sequence). The CDR3 is made up of 14 amino acids. CDR3 bases: TGTGCCACCAGCAGGACAGGGACTGGAAACACCATATATTTT. Its translation is CATSRTGTGNTIYF.

CDR3: CASLGRSSGANVLTF. The CDR3 DNA reads as TGTGCCAGCTTGGGACGGAGCTCTGGGGCCAACGTCCTGACTTTC. The rearrangement links TRBV9 to TRBJ2-6, with D possibly being TRBD1 or TRBD2 (5 bases each). CDR1 and CDR2 (germline): SGDLS, YYNGEE. V lost 7 bases and J lost 0, with 11 bases in between. This CDR3 is 15 amino acids long.

The genes are TRBV9 and TRBJ2-1; 12 nucleotides agree with TRBD2. The CDR3 loop spans 16 amino acids. After removal of 3 bases from V and 7 bases from J, the junction contained 8 bases not matched to a gene. CDR1 SGDLS and CDR2 YYNGEE come from the germline V gene. The CDR3 bases are TGTGCCAGCAGCGACCCCGGGACTAGCGGGCAGAATGAGCAGTTCTTC. The encoded protein is CASSDPGTSGQNEQFF.

The genes are TRBV7-2 and TRBJ1-4; TRBD1 aligns across 8 bases. After removal of 6 bases from V and 8 bases from J, the junction contained 5 bases not matched to a gene. This CDR3 region has 13 residues. CDR1 and CDR2 from the germline V gene are SGHTA and FQGNSA. The CDR3 loop reads CASRGTGREKLFF. The CDR3 bases are TGTGCCAGCAGGGGGACAGGACGCGAAAAACTGTTTTTT.

About this clone itself: Within the sample, other DNA sequences also encode this same CDR3. The chain uses TRBV4-1 and TRBJ2-2, with D uncertain. Germline V gene lookup returns CDR1 MGHRA and CDR2 YSYEKL. V was trimmed by 1 base and J by 2 bases, leaving 5 bases between them. CDR3 size: 14 residues. CDR3 nucleotides: TGCGCCAGCAGCCAAGGTTTTAACACCGGGGAGCTGTTTTTT. It is translated as CASSQGFNTGELFF.

V gene TRBV5-4 combines with J gene TRBJ2-1; D unclear. V was shortened by 3 bases and J by 8 bases, with 18 bases between the two germline ends. There are 15 residues in the CDR3. Germline CDR1 reads SGHNT; CDR2 reads YYREEE (reference sequence). CDR3 residues: CASSSMDPTPDEQFF. In DNA, the CDR3 is TGTGCCAGCAGCTCTATGGACCCCACGCCAGATGAGCAGTTCTTC. Using reference TRBV5-4 and TRBJ2-1 for the parts outside the CDR3, the full variable domain is ETGVTQSPTHLIKTRGQQVTLRCSSQSGHNTVSWYQQALGQGPQFIFQYYREEENGRGNFPPRFSGLQFPNYSSELNVNALELDDSALYLCASSSMDPTPDEQFFGPGTRLTVL.

The chain recombines TRBV6-1 with TRBJ1-1, with 9 bases matching TRBD1. This CDR3 has 14 residues. V lost 3 bases, J lost 1 base, and 0 bases stayed unmatched. Germline CDR1 and CDR2: MNHNS and SASEGT. Here the CDR3 reads CASSETGGNTEAFF. The CDR3 region has the DNA TGTGCCAGCAGTGAGACAGGGGGGAACACTGAAGCTTTCTTT.

V is TRBV6-5 and J is TRBJ2-7; the D gene is possibly TRBD1 (6 bases). With 7 bases removed from V and 2 bases from J, the gap between germline ends came to 15 bases. The germline gives CDR1 MNHEY, CDR2 SVGAGI. The CDR3 runs 14 residues. CDR3 sequence (DNA): TGTGCCAGCAAATTCTACGAGGGGGCCTACGAGCAGTACTTC. It yields the protein CASKFYEGAYEQYF.

The chain combines TRBV7-9 with TRBJ2-1, with D unresolved. This CDR3 has 11 amino acids. Trimming cost V 6 bases and J 10 bases, with 10 bases left between them. Germline CDR1 reads SEHNR; CDR2 reads FQNEAQ (reference sequence). The CDR3 is CASRSIGEQFF. The CDR3 coding sequence is TGTGCCAGCAGGTCAATAGGGGAGCAGTTCTTC.

V is TRBV27 and J is TRBJ2-7; TRBD2 aligns across 13 bases. Trimming removed 6 bases from V and 8 bases from J; junction bases left unmatched: 13. Germline assignment: CDR1 MNHEY and CDR2 SMNVEV (reference sequence). This CDR3 has 16 residues. The CDR3 loop reads CASSPRESGLAGKQYF. As DNA, the CDR3 is TGTGCCAGCAGCCCGCGAGAATCGGGACTAGCGGGAAAGCAGTACTTC.

Here the CDR3 DNA reads TGTGCCACCAGCACCCTAGAGAGGACCACCGGGGAGCTGTTTTTT. As protein: CATSTLERTTGELFF. This chain joins TRBV15 and TRBJ2-2; no clear D. The V end was cut by 4 bases, the J end by 4 bases, with 13 bases between. The CDR3 consists of 15 residues. Per germline, CDR1 LNHNV and CDR2 YYDKDF (reference sequence).

This clone was seen ten or more times. The chain carries TRBV5-4 and TRBJ2-1; D gene ambiguous. CDR3 size: 16 residues. The V gene lost 0 bases and the J gene lost 6 bases, with 16 bases spanning the gap. The germline gives CDR1 SGHNT, CDR2 YYREEE (reference sequence). CDR3 coding DNA: TGTGCCAGCAGCTTGGGGTACGCCAGGTCTGGCAATGAGCAGTTCTTC. Translating gives CASSLGYARSGNEQFF. Full variable domain (missing parts from reference TRBV5-4 and TRBJ2-1): ETGVTQSPTHLIKTRGQQVTLRCSSQSGHNTVSWYQQALGQGPQFIFQYYREEENGRGNFPPRFSGLQFPNYSSELNVNALELDDSALYLCASSLGYARSGNEQFFGPGTRLTVL.

The chain uses TRBV4-1 and TRBJ1-1, with D tentatively TRBD1 (6 bases). Germline lookup yields CDR1 MGHRA and CDR2 YSYEKL. There are 17 residues in the CDR3. The V gene lost 3 bases and the J gene lost 4 bases, with 21 bases spanning the gap. The CDR3 spells CASSHEPGHIPGTEAFF. The CDR3 DNA follows: TGCGCCAGCAGCCATGAACCGGGACATATTCCTGGCACTGAAGCTTTCTTT.